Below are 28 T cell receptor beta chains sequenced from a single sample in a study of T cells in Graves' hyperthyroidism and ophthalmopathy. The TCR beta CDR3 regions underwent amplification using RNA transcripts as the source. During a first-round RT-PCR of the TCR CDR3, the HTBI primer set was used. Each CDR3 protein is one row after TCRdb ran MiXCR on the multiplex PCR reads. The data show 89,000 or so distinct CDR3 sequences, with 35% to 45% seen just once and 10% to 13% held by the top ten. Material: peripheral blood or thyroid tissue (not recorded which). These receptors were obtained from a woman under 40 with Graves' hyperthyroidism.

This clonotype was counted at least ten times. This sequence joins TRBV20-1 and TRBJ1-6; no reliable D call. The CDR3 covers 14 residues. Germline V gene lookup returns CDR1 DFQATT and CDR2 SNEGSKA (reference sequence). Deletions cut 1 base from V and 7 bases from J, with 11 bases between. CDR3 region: CSARGALLNSPLHF. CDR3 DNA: TGCAGTGCTAGAGGGGCACTCTTAAATTCACCCCTCCACTTT.

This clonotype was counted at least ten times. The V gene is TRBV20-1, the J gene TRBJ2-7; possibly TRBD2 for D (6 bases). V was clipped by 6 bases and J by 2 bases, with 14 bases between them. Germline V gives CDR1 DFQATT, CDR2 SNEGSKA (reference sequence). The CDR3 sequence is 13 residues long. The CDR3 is CSAAGTETYEQYF. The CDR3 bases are TGCAGTGCGGCCGGGACTGAAACCTACGAGCAGTACTTC.

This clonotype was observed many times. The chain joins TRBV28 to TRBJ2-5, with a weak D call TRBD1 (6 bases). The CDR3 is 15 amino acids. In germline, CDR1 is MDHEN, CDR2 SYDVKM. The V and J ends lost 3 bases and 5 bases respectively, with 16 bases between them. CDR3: CASSFGPRGEETQYF. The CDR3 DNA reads TGTGCCAGCAGTTTCGGTCCCAGGGGAGAGGAGACCCAGTACTTC.

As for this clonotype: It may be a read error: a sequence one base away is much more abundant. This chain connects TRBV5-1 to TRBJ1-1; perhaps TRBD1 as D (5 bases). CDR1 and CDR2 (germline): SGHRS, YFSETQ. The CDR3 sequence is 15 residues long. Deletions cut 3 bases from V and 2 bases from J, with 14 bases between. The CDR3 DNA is TGCGCCAGCAGCTCTGGGGGAGAGATAAACACTGAAGCTTTCTTT. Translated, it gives CASSSGGEINTEAFF.

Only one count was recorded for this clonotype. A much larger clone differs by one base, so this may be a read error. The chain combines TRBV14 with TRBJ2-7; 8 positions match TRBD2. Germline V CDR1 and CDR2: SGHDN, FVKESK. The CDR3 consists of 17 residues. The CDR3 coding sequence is TGTGCCAACAGCCCTCGGACTAGCCAAGAAGTATCCTACGAGCAGCACTTC. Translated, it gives CANSPRTSQEVSYEQHF. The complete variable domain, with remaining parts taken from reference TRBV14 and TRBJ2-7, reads EAGVTQFPSHSVIEKGQTVTLRCDPISGHDNLYWYRRVMGKEIKFLLHFVKESKQDESGMPNNRFLAERTGGTYSTLKVQPAELEDSGVYFCANSPRTSQEVSYEQHFGPGTRLTVT.

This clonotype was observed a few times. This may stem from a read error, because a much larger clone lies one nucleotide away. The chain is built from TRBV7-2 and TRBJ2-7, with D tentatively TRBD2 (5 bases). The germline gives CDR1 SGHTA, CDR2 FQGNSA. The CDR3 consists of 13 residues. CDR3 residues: CASSFGKTYKQYF. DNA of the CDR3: TGTGCCAGCAGCTTCGGGAAGACCTACAAGCAGTACTTC. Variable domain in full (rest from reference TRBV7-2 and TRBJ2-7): GAGVSQSPSNKVTEKGKDVELRCDPISGHTALYWYRQSLGQGLEFLIYFQGNSAPDKSGLPSDRFSAERTGGSVSTLTIQRTQQEDSAVYLCASSFGKTYKQYFGPGTRLTVT.

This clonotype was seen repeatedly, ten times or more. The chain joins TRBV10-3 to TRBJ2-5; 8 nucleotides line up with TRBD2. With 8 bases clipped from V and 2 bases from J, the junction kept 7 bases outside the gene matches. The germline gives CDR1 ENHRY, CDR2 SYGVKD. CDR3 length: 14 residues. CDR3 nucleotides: TGTGCCATCGGCCAGCGGGGGAGTCAAGAGACCCAGTACTTC. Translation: CAIGQRGSQETQYF.

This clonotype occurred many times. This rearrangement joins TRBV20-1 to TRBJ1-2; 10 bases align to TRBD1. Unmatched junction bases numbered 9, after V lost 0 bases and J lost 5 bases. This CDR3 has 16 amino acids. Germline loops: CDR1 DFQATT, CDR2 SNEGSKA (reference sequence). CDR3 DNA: TGCAGTGCTAGAGAATATCCGACAGGGGGCTGGTATGGCTACACCTTC. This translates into CSAREYPTGGWYGYTF.

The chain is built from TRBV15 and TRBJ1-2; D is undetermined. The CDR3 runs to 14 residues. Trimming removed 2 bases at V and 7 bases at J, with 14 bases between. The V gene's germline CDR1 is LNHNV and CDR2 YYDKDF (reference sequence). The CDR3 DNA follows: TGTGCCACCAGCAGATATCATCCGTCCGTTGGCTACACCTTC. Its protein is CATSRYHPSVGYTF.

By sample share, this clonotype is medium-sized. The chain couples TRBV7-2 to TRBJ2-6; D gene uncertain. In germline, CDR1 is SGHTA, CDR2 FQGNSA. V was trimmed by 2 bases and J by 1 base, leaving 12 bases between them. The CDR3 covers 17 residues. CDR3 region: CASSLHPYTSGANVLTF. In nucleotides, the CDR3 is TGTGCCAGCAGCTTACACCCCTACACTTCTGGGGCCAACGTCCTGACTTTC.

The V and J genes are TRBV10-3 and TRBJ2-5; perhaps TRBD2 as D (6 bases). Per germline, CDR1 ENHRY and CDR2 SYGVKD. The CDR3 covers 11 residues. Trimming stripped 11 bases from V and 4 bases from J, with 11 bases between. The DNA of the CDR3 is TGTGCCGGAGGGACCGGAGAGACCCAGTACTTC. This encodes CAGGTGETQYF.

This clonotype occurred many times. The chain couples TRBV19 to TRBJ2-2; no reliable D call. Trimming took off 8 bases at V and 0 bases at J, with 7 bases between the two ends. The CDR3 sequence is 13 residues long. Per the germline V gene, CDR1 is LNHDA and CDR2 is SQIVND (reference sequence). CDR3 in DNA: TGTGCCAGTTCCCGATCGAACACCGGGGAGCTGTTTTTT. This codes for CASSRSNTGELFF.

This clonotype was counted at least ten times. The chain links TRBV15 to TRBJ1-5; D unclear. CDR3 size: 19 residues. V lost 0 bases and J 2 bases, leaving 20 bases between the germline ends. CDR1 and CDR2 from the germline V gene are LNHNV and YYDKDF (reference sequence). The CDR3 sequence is CATSRDKNVPPVGNQPQHF. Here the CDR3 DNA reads TGTGCCACCAGCAGAGATAAAAATGTTCCGCCAGTTGGCAATCAGCCCCAGCATTTT.

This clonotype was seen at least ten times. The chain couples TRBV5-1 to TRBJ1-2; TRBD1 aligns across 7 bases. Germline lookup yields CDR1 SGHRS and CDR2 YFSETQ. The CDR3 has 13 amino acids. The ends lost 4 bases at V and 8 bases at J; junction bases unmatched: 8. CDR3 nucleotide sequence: TGCGCCAGCAGCCCACAGGGGCCGGGAGGCTACACCTTC. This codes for CASSPQGPGGYTF.

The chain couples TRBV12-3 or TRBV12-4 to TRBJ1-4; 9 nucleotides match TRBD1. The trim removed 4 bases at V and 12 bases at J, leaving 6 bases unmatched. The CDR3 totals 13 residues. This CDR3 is CASSWPGQGQLFF. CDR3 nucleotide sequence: TGTGCCAGCAGTTGGCCGGGACAGGGACAACTGTTTTTT.

This CDR3 reads CASQRQGAGAFF. CDR3 DNA: TGTGCCAGCCAACGACAGGGGGCGGGGGCTTTCTTT. The chain joins TRBV7-6 to TRBJ1-1; 10 bases agree with TRBD1. CDR3 size: 12 residues. V trimming: 8 bases; J trimming: 11 bases; junction bases outside the gene matches: 8. Germline lookup yields CDR1 SGHVS and CDR2 FNYEAQ.

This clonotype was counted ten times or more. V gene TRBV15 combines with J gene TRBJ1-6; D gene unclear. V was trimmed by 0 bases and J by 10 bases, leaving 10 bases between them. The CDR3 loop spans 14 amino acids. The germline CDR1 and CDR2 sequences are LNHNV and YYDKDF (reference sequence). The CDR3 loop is CATSRDGRNSPLHF. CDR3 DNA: TGTGCCACCAGCAGAGATGGTAGAAACTCACCCCTCCACTTT.

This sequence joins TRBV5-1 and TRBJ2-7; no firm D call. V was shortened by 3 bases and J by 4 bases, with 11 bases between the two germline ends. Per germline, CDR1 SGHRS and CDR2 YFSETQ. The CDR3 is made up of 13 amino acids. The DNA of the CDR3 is TGCGCCAGCAGCTGGGGTCCCAGGTACGAGCAGTACTTC. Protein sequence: CASSWGPRYEQYF.

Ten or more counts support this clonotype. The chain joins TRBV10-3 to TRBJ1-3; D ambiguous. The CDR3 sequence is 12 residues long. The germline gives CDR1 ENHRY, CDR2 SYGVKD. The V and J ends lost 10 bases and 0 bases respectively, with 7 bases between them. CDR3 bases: TGTGCCACGGCGGGCTCTGGAAACACCATATATTTT. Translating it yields CATAGSGNTIYF.

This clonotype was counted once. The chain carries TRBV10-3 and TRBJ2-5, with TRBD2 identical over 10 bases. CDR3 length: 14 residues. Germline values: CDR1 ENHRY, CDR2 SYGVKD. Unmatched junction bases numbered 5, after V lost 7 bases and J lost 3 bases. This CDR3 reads CAIKTSGLKETQYF. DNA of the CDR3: TGTGCCATCAAGACTAGCGGGTTAAAAGAGACCCAGTACTTC.

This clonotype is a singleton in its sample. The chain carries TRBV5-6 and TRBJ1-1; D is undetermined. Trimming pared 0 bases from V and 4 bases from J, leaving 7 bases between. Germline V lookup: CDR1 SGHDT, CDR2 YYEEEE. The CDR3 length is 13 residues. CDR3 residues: CASSLAWGTEAFF. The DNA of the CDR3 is TGTGCCAGCAGCTTGGCCTGGGGCACTGAAGCTTTCTTT.

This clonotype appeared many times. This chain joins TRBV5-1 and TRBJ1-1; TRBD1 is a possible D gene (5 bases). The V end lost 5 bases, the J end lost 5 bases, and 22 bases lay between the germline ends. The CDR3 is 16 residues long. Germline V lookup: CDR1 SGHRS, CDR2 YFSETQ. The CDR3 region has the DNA TGCGCCAGCAGTTACCAGACCGCAGGGTTGAGGACTGAAGCTTTCTTT. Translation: CASSYQTAGLRTEAFF.

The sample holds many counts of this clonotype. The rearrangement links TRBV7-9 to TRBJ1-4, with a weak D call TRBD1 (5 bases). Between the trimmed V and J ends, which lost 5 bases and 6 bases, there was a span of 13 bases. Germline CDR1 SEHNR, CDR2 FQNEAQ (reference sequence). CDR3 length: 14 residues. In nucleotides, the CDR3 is TGTGCCAGCAGCAAGGCGAGGGGCGATGAAAAACTGTTTTTT. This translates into CASSKARGDEKLFF.

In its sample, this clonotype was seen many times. The CDR3 bases are TGTGCCAGCAGCTCAACCAGGACAGTAGCCTACGAGCAGTACTTC. Translated: CASSSTRTVAYEQYF. The chain links TRBV7-6 to TRBJ2-7; D is possibly TRBD1 (6 bases). V lost 4 bases, J lost 2 bases, and 15 bases lay in between. In germline, CDR1 is SGHVS, CDR2 FNYEAQ. The CDR3 loop spans 15 amino acids.

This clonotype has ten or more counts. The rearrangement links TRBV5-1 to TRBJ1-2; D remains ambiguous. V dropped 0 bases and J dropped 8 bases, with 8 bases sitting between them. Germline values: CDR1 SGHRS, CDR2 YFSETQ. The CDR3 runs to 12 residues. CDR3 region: CASSLEQGGYTF. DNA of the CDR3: TGCGCCAGCAGCTTGGAACAAGGAGGCTACACCTTC.

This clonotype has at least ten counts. The CDR3 DNA is TGTGCCACCCTCGGGACAGGAGAGACCCAGTACTTC. Translating gives CATLGTGETQYF. The chain is built from TRBV24-1 and TRBJ2-5; 8 nucleotides align to TRBD1. CDR1 and CDR2 (germline): KGHDR, SFDVKD. With 9 bases clipped from V and 4 bases from J, the junction kept 3 bases outside the gene matches. The CDR3 consists of 12 residues.

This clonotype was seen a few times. The chain's CDR3 is CAWSPHYPTGANVLTF. The CDR3 region has the DNA TGTGCCTGGAGTCCTCATTACCCGACAGGGGCCAACGTCCTGACTTTC. The chain has TRBV30 and TRBJ2-6; D unclear. Trimming left V 2 bases short and J 4 bases short, with 15 bases between. In germline, CDR1 is GTSNPN, CDR2 SVGIG (reference sequence). This CDR3 has 16 residues.

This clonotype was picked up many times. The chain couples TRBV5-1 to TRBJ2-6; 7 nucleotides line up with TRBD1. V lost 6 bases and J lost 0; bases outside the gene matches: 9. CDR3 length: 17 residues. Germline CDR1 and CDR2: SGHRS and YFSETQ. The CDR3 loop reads CASMRQGIPSGANVLTF. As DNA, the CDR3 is TGCGCCAGCATGAGACAGGGAATCCCCTCTGGGGCCAACGTCCTGACTTTC.